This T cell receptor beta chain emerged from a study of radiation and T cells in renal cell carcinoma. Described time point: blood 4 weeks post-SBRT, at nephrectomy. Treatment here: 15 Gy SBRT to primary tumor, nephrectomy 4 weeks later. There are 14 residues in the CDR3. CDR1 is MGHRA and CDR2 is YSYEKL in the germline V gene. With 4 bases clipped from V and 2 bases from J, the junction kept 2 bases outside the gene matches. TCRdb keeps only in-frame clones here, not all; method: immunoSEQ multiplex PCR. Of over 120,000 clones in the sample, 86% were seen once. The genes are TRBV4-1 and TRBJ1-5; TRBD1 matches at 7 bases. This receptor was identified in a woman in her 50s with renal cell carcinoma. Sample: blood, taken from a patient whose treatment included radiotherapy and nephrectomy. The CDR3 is CASSLTGGNQPQHF. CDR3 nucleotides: TGCGCCAGCAGCCTTACAGGGGGCAATCAGCCCCAGCATTTT.